The present T cell receptor (beta chain) was sequenced within a study of blood T cell repertoires in COVID-19. Assay: immunoSEQ multiplex PCR; the TCRdb copy retains only in-frame clones and omits some. The sample lists a few hundred thousand clones, approximately 83% occurring once. This CDR3 contains 20 residues. CDR1 is SSHAT and CDR2 is FNYEAQ in the germline V gene (reference sequence). Turning to this clone: Sequence at one end of the junction differs from germline and may be a read error.

The sample taken for sequencing was PBMCs or T cells enriched from blood (not recorded which). This sequence was found in a woman in her forties or fifties who had recovered from COVID-19. V usage is TRBV7-7 and J usage is TRBJ2-1; 14 positions agree with TRBD2. The CDR3 DNA follows: TGTGCTAGCAGCTCGGGGACTAGCGGGAGTTTGTGGGGGACCATTGATGAGCAGTTCTTC. Protein sequence: CASSSGTSGSLWGTIDEQFF.